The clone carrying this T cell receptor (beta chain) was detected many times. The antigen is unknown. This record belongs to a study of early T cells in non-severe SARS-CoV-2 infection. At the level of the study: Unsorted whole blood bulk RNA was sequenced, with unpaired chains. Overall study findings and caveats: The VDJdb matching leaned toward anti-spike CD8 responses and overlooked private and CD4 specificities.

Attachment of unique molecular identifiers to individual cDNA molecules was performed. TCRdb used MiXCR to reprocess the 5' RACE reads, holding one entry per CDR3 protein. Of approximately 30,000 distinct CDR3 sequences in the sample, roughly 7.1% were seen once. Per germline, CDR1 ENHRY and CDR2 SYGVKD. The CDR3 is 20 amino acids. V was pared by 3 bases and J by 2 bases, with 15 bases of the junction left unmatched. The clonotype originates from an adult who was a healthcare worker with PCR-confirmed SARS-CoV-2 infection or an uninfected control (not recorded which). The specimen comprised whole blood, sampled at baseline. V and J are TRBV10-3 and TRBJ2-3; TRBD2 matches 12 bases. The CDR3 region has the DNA TGTGCCATCAGTGAACCGACTAGCGGGAGTCCCACTGCAACCACAGATACGCAGTATTTT. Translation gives CAISEPTSGSPTATTDTQYF.